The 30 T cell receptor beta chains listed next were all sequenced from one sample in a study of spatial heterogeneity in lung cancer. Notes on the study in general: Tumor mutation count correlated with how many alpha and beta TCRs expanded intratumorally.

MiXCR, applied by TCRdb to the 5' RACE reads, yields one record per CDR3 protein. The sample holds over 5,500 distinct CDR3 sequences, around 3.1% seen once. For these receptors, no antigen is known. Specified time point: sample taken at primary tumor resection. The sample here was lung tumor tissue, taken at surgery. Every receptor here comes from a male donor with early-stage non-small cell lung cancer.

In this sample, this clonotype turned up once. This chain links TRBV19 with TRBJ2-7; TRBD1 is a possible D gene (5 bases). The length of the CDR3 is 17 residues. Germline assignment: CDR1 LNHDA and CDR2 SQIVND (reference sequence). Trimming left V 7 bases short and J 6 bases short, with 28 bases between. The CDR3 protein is CASISNPDSTETGEQYF. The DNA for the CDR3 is TGTGCCAGTATCAGTAATCCTGACAGTACCGAAACGGGCGAGCAGTACTTC.

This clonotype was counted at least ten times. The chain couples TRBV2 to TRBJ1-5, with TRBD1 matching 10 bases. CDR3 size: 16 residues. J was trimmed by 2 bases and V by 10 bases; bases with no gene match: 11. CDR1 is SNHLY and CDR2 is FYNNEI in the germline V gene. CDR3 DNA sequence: TGTGCCATCACCCTCCGGGACAGGGGCGGCAATCAGCCCCAGCATTTT. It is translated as CAITLRDRGGNQPQHF.

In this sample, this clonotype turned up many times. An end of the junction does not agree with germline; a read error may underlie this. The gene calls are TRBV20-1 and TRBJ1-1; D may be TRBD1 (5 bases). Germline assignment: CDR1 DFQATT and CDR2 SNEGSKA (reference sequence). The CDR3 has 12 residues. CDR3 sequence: CRAMQGNTEAFF. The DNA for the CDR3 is TGCAGGGCTATGCAGGGGAACACTGAAGCTTTCTTT.

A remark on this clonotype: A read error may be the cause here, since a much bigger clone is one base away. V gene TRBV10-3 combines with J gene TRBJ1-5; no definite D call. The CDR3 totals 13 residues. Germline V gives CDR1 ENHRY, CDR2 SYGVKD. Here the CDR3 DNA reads TGTGCCTTCAGTGAGTCGATATCGAGCGGTTCACATTTT. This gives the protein CAFSESISSGSHF.

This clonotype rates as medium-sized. DNA of the CDR3: TGCAGCGTTGAAAGACAGACTAACTATGGCTACACCTTC. Protein: CSVERQTNYGYTF. The gene calls are TRBV29-1 and TRBJ1-2, with TRBD1 as a possible D gene (5 bases). This CDR3 spans 13 amino acids. Trimming took off 2 bases at V and 0 bases at J, with 7 bases between the two ends. Germline lookup yields CDR1 SQVTM and CDR2 ANQGSEA.

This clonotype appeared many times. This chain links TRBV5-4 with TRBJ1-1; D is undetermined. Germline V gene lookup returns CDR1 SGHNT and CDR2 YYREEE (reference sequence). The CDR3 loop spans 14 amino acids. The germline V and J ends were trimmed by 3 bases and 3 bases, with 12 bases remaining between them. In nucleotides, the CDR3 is TGTGCCAGCAGCTCCGTTACTGTTTACACTGAAGCTTTCTTT. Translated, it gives CASSSVTVYTEAFF.

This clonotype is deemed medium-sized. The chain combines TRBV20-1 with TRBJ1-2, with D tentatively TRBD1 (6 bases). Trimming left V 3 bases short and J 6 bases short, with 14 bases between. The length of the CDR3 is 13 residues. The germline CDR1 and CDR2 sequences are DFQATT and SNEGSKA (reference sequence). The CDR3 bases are TGCAGTGCTAGGGGACATCTGCGCCATGGCTACACCTTC. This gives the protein CSARGHLRHGYTF.

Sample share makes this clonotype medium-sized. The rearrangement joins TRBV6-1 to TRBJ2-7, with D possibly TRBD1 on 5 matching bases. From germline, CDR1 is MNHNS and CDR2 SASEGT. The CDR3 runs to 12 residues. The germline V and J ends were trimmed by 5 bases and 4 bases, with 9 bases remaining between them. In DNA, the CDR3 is TGTGCCAGCAGTCTACAGGATTACGAGCAGTACTTC. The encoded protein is CASSLQDYEQYF.

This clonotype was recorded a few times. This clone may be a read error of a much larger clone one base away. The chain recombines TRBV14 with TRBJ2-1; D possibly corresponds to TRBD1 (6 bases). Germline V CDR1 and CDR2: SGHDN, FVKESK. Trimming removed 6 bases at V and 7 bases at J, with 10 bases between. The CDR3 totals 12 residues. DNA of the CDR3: TGTGCCAGCAGTCGCAGGGGAAATGAGCAGTTCTTC. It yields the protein CASSRRGNEQFF.

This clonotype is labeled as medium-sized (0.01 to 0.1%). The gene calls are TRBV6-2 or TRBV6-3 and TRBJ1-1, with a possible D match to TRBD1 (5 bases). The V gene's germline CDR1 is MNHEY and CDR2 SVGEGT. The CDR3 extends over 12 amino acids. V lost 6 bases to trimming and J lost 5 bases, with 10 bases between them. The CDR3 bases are TGTGCCAGCAGCCCCGACAGAACTGAAGCTTTCTTT. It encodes CASSPDRTEAFF.

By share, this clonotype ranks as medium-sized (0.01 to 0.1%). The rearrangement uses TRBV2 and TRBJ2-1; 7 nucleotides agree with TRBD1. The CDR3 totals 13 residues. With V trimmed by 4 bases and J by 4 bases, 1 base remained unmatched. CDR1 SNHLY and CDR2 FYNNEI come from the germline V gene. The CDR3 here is CASSGQGYNEQFF. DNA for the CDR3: TGTGCCAGCAGTGGACAGGGTTACAATGAGCAGTTCTTC.

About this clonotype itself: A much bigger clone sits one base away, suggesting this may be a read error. CDR3 DNA sequence: TGTGCCAGCAGCCCTCTGGGGGGCTTGTACAATGAGCAGTTCTTC. It yields the protein CASSPLGGLYNEQFF. This chain uses TRBV28 with TRBJ2-1; D possibly uses TRBD1 or TRBD2 (6 bases each). CDR3 length: 15 amino acids. Germline V gives CDR1 MDHEN, CDR2 SYDVKM. The V end was cut by 6 bases, the J end by 4 bases, with 16 bases between.

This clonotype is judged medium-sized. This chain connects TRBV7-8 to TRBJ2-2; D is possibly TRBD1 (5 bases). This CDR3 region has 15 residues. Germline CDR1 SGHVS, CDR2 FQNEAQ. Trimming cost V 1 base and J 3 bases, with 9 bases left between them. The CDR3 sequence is CASSLGAGHTGELFF. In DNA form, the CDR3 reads TGTGCCAGCAGCTTAGGAGCAGGGCACACCGGGGAGCTGTTTTTT. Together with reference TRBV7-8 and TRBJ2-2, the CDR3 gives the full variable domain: GAGVSQSPRYKVAKRGQDVALRCDPISGHVSLFWYQQALGQGPEFLTYFQNEAQLDKSGLPSDRFFAERPEGSVSTLKIQRTQQEDSAVYLCASSLGAGHTGELFFGEGSRLTVL.

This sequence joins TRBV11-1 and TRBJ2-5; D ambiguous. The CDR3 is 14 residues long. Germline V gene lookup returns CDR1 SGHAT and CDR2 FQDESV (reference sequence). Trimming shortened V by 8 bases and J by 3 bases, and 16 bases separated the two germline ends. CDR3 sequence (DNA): TGTGCCAGCGAAATCCACGGCGGAGAAGAGACCCAGTACTTC. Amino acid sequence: CASEIHGGEETQYF.

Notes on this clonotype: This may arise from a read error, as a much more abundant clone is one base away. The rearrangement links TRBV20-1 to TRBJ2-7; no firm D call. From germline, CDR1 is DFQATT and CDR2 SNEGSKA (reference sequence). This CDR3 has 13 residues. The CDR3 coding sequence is TGCAGTGCTAGAGAAATCCCAAATTACGAGCAGGACTTC. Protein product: CSAREIPNYEQDF.

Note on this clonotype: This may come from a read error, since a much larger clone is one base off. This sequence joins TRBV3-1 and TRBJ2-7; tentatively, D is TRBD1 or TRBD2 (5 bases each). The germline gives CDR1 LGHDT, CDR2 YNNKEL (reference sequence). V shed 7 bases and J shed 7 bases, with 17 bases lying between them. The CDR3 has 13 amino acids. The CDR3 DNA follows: TGTGCCAGCACCCAGGGCGGACTGCAGGAGCAGTACTTC. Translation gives CASTQGGLQEQYF.

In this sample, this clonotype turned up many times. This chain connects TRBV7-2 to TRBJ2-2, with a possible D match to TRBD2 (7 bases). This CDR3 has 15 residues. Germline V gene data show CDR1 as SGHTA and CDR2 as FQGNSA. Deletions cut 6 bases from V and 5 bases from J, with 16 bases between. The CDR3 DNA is TGTGCCAGCAGTTCGTCGGGGGGCCTAACCGGGGAGCTGTTTTTT. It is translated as CASSSSGGLTGELFF.

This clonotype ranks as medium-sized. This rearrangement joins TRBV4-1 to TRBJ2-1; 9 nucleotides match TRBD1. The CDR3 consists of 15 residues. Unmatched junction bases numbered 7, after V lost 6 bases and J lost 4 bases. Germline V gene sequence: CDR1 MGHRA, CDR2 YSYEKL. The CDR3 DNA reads TGCGCCAGCAGTCTCCCGGGACAGGGATACAATGAGCAGTTCTTC. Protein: CASSLPGQGYNEQFF.

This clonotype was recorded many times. The CDR3 sequence: CSAPLAGEETQYF. As DNA, the CDR3 is TGCAGTGCTCCCTTAGCGGGGGAAGAGACCCAGTACTTC. This sequence joins TRBV20-1 and TRBJ2-5, with 9 bases that match TRBD2. The length of the CDR3 is 13 residues. Germline V lookup: CDR1 DFQATT, CDR2 SNEGSKA (reference sequence). Trimming cost V 5 bases and J 3 bases; bases outside gene matches: 4.

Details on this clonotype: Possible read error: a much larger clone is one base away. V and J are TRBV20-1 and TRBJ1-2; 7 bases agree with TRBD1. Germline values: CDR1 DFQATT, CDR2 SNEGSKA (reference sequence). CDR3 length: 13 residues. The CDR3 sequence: CSARGGGDRVVNF. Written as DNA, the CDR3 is TGCAGTGCTAGAGGAGGAGGAGACAGGGTGGTCAACTTC.

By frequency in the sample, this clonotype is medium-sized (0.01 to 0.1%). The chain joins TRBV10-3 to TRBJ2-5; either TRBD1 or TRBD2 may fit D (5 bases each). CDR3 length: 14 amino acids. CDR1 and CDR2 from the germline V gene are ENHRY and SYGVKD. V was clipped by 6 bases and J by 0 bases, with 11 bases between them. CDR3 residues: CAISGTANQETQYF. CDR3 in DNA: TGTGCCATCAGCGGGACGGCCAACCAAGAGACCCAGTACTTC.

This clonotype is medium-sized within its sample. The CDR3 DNA sequence: TGTGCCAGCAGTGAATCGGGAGGGGTCTATGGCTACACCTTC. This sequence encodes CASSESGGVYGYTF. The J gene is TRBJ1-2, the V gene TRBV25-1; a possible D gene is TRBD1 (5 bases). The CDR3 contains 14 residues. The germline V and J ends were trimmed by 1 base and 4 bases, with 10 bases remaining between them. Germline lookup yields CDR1 MGHDK and CDR2 SYGVNS.

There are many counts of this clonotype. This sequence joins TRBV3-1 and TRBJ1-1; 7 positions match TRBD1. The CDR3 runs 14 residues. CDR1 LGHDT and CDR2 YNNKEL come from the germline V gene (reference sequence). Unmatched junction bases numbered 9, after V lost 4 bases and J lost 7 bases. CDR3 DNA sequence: TGTGCCAGCAGCCGCGCCGACAGGGAGGGTGAAGCTTTCTTT. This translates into CASSRADREGEAFF.

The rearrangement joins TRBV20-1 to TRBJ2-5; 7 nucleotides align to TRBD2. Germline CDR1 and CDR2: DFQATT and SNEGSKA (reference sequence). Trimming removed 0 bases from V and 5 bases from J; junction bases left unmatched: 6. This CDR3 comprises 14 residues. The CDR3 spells CSARDLTGGETQYF. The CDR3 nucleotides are TGCAGTGCTAGAGATTTGACCGGGGGGGAGACCCAGTACTTC.

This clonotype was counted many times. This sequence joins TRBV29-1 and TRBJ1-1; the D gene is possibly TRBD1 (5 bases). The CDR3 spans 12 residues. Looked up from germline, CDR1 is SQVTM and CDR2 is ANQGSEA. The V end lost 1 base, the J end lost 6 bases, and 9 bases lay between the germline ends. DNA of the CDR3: TGCAGCGTTGAAGGTTGGGACGCTGAAGCTTTCTTT. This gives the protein CSVEGWDAEAFF.

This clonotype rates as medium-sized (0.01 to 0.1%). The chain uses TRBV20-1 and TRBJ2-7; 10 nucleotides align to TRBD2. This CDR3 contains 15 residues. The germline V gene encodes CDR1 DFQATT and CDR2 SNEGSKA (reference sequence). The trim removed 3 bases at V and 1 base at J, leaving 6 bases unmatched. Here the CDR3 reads CSASPKREGSYEQYF. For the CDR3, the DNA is TGCAGTGCTAGCCCTAAGCGGGAGGGGTCCTACGAGCAGTACTTC.

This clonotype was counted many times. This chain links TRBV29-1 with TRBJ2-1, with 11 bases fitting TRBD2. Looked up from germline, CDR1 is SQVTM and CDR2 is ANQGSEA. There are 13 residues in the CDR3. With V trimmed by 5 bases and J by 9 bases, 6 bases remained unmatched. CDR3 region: CSVSSGGAGEQFF. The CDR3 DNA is TGCAGCGTTAGTAGCGGGGGGGCAGGTGAGCAGTTCTTC.

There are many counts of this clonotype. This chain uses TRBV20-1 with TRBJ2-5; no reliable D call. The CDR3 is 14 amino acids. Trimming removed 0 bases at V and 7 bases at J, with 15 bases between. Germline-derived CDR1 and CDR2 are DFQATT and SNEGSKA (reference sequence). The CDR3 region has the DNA TGCAGTGCTAGAGAGAACGAAAAGATCGGGACCCAGTACTTC. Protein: CSARENEKIGTQYF.

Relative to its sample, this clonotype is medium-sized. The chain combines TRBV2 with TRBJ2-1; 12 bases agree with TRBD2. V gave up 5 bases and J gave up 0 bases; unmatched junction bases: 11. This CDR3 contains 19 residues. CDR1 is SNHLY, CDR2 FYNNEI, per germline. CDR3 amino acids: CASSRAPSGGGSSYNEQFF. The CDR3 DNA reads TGTGCCAGCAGTAGGGCCCCTAGCGGGGGGGGTAGCTCCTACAATGAGCAGTTCTTC.

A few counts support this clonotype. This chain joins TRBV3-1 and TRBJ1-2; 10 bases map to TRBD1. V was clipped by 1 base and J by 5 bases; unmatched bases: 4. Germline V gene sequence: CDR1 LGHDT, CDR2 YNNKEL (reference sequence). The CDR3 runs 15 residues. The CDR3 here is CASSQGTGGRYGYTF. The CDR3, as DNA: TGTGCCAGCAGCCAAGGGACAGGGGGGAGATATGGCTACACCTTC.